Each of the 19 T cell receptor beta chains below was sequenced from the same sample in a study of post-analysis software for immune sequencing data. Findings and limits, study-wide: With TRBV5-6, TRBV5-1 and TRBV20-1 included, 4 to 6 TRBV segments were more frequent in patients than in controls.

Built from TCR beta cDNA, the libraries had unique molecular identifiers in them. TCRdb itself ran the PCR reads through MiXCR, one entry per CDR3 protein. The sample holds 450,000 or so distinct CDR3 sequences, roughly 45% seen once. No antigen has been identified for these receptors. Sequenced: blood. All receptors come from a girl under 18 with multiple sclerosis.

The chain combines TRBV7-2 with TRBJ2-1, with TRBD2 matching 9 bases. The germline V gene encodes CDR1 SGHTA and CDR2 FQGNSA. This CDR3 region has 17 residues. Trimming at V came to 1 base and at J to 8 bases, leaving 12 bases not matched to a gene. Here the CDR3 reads CASSLVPFAGGNDEQFF. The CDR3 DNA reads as TGTGCCAGCAGCTTAGTACCATTCGCGGGAGGGAACGATGAGCAGTTCTTC.

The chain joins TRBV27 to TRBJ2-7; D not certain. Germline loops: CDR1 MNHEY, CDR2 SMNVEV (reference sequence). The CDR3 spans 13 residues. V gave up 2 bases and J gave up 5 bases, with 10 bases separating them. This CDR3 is CASSLSQIDEQYF. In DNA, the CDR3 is TGTGCCAGCAGTTTAAGTCAGATCGACGAGCAGTACTTC.

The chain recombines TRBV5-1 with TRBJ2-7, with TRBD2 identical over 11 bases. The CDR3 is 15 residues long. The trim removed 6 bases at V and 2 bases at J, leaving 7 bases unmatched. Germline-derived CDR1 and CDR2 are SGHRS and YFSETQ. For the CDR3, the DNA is TGCGCCAGCAACCTAGGGACTAGCGGTCCCTACGAGCAGTACTTC. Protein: CASNLGTSGPYEQYF.

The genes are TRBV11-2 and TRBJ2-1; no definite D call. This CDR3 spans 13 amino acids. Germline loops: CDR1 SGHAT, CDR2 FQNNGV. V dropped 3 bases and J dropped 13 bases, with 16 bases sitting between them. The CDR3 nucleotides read TGTGCCAGCAGCTTGCTAGACCGGCAACCACAGTTCTTC. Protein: CASSLLDRQPQFF.

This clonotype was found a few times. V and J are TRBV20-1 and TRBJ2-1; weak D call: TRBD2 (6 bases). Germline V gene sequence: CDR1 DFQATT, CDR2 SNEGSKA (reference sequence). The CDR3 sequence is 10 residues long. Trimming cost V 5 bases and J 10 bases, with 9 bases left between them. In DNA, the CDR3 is TGCAGTGCTGGAGGGATAGAGCAGTTCTTC. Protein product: CSAGGIEQFF.

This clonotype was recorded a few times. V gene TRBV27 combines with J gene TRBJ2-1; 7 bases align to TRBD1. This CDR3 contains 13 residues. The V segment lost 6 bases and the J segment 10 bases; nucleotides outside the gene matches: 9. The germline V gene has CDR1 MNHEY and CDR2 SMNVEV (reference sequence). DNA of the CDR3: TGTGCCAGCAGCCTAGGGACAGTTGGGGAGCAGTTCTTC. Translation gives CASSLGTVGEQFF.

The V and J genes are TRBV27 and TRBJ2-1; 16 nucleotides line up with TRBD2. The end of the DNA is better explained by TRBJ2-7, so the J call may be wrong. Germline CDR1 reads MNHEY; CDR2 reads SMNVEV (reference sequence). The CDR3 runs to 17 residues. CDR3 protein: CASSPGTSGRGDNEQYF. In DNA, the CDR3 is TGTGCCAGCAGTCCAGGGACTAGCGGGAGGGGAGACAATGAGCAGTACTTC.

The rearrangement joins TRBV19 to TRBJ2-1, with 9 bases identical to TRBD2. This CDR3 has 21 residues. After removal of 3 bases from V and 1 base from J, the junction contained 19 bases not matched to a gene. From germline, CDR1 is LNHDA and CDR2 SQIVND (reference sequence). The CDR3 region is CASSILGTSSSNPHSYNEQFF. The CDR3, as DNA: TGTGCCAGTAGTATCCTTGGGACTAGCTCTTCCAACCCCCATTCCTACAATGAGCAGTTCTTC. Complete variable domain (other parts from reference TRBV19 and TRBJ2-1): DGGITQSPKYLFRKEGQNVTLSCEQNLNHDAMYWYRQDPGQGLRLIYYSQIVNDFQKGDIAEGYSVSREKKESFPLTVTSAQKNPTAFYLCASSILGTSSSNPHSYNEQFFGPGTRLTVL.

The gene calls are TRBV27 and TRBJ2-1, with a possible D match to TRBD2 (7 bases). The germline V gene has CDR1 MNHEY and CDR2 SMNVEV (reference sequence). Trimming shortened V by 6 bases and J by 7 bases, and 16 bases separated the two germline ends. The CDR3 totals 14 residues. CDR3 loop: CASSLGGGVNEQFF. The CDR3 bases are TGTGCCAGCAGCCTCGGAGGGGGGGTGAATGAGCAGTTCTTC.

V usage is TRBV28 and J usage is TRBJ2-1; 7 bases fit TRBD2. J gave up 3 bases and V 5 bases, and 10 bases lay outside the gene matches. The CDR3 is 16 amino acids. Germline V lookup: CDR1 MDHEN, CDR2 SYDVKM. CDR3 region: CASSPRRGGSYNEQFF. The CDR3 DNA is TGTGCCAGCAGTCCTCGGCGTGGCGGGAGCTACAATGAGCAGTTCTTC. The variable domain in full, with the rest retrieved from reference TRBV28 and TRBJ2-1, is DVKVTQSSRYLVKRTGEKVFLECVQDMDHENMFWYRQDPGLGLRLIYFSYDVKMKEKGDIPEGYSVSREKKERFSLILESASTNQTSMYLCASSPRRGGSYNEQFFGPGTRLTVL.

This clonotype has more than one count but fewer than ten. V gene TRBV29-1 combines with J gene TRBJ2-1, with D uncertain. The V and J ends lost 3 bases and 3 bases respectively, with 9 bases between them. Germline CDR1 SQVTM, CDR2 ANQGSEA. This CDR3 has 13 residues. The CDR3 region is CSVDSSSYNEQFF. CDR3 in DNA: TGCAGCGTTGATAGTAGCAGCTACAATGAGCAGTTCTTC.

CDR3 bases: TGCGCCAGCAGCTTGGGGCAGACAGGGTTGGGCGACTATGGCTACACCTTC. Translated, it gives CASSLGQTGLGDYGYTF. The chain recombines TRBV5-1 with TRBJ1-2, with 7 positions matching TRBD1. V lost 0 bases and J lost 3; bases outside the gene matches: 11. The CDR3 totals 17 residues. Germline V gene sequence: CDR1 SGHRS, CDR2 YFSETQ.

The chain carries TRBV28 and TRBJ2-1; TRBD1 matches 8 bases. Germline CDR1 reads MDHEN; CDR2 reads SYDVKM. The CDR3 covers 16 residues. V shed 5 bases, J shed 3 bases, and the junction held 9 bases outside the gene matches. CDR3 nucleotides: TGTGCCAGCAGTACGATCAACAGGGGGTTCTACAATGAGCAGTTCTTC. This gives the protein CASSTINRGFYNEQFF. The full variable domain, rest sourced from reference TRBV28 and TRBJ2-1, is DVKVTQSSRYLVKRTGEKVFLECVQDMDHENMFWYRQDPGLGLRLIYFSYDVKMKEKGDIPEGYSVSREKKERFSLILESASTNQTSMYLCASSTINRGFYNEQFFGPGTRLTVL.

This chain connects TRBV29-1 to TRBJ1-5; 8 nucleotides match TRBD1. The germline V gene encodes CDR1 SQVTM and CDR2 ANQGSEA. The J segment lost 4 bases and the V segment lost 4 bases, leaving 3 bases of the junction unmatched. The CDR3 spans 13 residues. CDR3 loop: CSVAGGFNQPQHF. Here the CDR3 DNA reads TGCAGCGTTGCAGGGGGCTTTAATCAGCCCCAGCATTTT.

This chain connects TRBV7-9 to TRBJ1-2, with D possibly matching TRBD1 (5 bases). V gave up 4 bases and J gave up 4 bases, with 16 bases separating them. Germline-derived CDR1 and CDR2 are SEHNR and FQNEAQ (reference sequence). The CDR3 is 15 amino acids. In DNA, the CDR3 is TGTGCCAGCAGCTGGCAGAGAGGGGCAACCTATGGCTACACCTTC. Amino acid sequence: CASSWQRGATYGYTF.

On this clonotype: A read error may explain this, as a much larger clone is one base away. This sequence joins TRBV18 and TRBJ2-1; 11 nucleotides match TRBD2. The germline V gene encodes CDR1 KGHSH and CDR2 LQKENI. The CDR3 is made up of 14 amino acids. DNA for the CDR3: TGTGCCGGCTCACCTAGCGGGAGGTCTAATGAGCAGTTCTTC. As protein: CAGSPSGRSNEQFF. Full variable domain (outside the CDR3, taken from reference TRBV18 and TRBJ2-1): NAGVMQNPRHLVRRRGQEARLRCSPMKGHSHVYWYRQLPEEGLKFMVYLQKENIIDESGMPKERFSAEFPKEGPSILRIQQVVRGDSAAYFCAGSPSGRSNEQFFGPGTRLTVL.

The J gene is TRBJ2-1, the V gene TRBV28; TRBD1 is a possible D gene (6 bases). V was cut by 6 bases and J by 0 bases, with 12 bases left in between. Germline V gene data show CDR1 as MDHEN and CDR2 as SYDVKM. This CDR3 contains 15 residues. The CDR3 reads CASRPQGPSYNEQFF. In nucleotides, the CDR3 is TGTGCCAGCAGACCACAGGGTCCCTCCTACAATGAGCAGTTCTTC.

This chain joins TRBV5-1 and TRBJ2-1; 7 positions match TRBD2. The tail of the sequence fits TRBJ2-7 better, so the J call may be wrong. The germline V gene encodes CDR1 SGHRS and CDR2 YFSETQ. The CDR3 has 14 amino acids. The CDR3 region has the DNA TGCGCCAGCTCCGCGGGAGAAAACTACAATGAGCAGTACTTC. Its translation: CASSAGENYNEQYF.

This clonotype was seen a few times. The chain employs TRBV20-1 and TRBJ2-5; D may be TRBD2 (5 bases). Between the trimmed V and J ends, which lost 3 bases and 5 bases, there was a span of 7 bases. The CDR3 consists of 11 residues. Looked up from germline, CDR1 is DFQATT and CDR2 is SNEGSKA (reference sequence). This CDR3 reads CSASRRETQYF. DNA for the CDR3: TGCAGTGCTAGTCGGAGGGAGACCCAGTACTTC.